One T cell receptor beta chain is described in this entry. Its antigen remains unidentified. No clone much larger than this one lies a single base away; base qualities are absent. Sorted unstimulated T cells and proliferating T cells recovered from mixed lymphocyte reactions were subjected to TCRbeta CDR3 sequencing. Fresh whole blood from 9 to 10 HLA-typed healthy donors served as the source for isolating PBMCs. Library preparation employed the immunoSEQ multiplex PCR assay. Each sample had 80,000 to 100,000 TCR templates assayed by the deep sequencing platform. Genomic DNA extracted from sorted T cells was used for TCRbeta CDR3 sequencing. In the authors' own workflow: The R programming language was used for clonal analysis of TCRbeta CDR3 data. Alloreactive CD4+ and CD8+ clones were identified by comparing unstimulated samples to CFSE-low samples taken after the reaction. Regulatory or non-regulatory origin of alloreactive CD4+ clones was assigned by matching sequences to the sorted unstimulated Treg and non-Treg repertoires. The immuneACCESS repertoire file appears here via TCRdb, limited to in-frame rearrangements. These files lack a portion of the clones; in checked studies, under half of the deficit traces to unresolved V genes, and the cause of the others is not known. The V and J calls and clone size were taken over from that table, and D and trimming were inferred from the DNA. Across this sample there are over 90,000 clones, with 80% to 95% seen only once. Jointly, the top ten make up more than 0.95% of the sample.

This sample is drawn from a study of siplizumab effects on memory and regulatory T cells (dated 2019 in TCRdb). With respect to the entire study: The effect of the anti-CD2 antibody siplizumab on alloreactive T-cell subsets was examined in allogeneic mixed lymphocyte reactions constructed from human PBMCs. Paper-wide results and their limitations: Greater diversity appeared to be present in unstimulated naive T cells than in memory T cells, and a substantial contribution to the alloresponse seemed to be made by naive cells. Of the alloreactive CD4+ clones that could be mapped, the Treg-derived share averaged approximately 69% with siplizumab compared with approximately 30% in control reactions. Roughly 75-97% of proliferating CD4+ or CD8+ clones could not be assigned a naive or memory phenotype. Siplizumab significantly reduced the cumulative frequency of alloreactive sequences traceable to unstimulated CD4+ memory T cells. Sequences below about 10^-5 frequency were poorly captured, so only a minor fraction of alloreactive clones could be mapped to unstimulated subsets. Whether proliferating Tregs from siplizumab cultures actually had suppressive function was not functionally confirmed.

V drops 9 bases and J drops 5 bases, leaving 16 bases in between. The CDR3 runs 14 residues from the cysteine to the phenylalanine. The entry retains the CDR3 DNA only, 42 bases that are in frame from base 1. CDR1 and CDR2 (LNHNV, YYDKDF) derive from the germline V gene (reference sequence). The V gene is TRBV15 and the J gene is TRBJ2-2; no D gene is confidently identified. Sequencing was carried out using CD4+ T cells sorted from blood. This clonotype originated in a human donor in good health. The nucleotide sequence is TGTGCCACGACGCCACTCCGAAGAACCGGGGAGCTGTTTTTT. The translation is CATTPLRRTGELFF. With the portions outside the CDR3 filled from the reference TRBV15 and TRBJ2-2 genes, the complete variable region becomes DAMVIQNPRYQVTQFGKPVTLSCSQTLNHNVMYWYQQKSSQAPKLLFHYYDKDFNNEADTPDNFQSRRPNTSFCFLDIRSPGLGDTAMYLCATTPLRRTGELFFGEGSRLTVL.